What follows describes a single T cell receptor (beta chain). Repertoires were generated with immunoSEQ multiplex PCR, while TCRdb's copy carries only in-frame clones and drops some. The sample has about 63,000 clones; about 82% are singletons. These data are taken from a study of blood T cell repertoires in COVID-19. Study summary: Sample material is recorded as cDNA or gDNA derived from T cells, B-cell-depleted T cells, or PBMCs.

The TCR comes from a woman aged 40-49 years with acute COVID-19. The sample taken for sequencing was PBMCs or T cells enriched from blood (not recorded which).

This chain's CDR3 is CASSGRGSGQYF. CDR3 DNA sequence: TGTGCCAGCAGCGGCAGAGGGTCCGGGCAGTACTTC. The chain carries TRBV9 and TRBJ2-7; possibly TRBD2 for D (5 bases). Germline CDR1 reads SGDLS; CDR2 reads YYNGEE. V was trimmed by 3 bases and J by 9 bases, leaving 13 bases between them. The CDR3 totals 12 residues.